This T cell receptor beta chain was sequenced in a study of shared clonotypes between healthy human individuals. Study observations and caveats: Clonotype sharing levels among donors were expected to vary with sequencing depth. Few donors limited the genetic and exposure-history diversity represented.

Assay used: immunoSEQ multiplex PCR; TCRdb lists only in-frame clones, some missing. The repertoire holds hundreds of thousands of clones, with around 96% as singletons. The germline V gene encodes CDR1 MNHNS and CDR2 SASEGT. This CDR3 spans 14 amino acids. Trimming shortened V by 3 bases and J by 3 bases, and 9 bases separated the two germline ends. For this clone: Its antigen remains unknown.

Terminally differentiated effector memory CD45RA+ cells were excluded by CCR7 positive selection of CD45RO-negative cells. This receptor was taken from a young woman in good health. Sequenced sample: naive CD8+ T cells sorted from blood. The rearrangement uses TRBV6-1 and TRBJ1-5; no firm D call. In DNA form, the CDR3 reads TGTGCCAGCAGTGACTGGGTACTCAATCAGCCCCAGCATTTT. Translating gives CASSDWVLNQPQHF.